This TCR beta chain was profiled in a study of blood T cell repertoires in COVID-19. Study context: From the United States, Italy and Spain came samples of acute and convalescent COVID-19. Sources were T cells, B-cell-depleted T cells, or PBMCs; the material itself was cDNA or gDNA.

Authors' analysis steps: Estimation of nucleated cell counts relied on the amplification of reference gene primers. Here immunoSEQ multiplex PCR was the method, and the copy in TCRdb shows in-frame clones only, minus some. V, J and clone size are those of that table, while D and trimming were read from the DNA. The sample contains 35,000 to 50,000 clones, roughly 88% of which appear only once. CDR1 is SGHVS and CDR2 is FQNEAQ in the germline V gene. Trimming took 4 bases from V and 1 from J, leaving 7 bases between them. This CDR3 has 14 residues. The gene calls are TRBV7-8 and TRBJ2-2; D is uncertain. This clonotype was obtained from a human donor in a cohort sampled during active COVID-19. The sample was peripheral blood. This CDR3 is CASSSAGNTGELFF. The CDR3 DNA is TGTGCCAGCAGCTCCGCAGGGAACACCGGGGAGCTGTTTTTT.